The clone carrying this T cell receptor beta chain was counted only a few times. TCRdb redid the calling of the RT-PCR reads with MiXCR, one entry per CDR3 protein. Of over 200,000 distinct CDR3 sequences in the sample, roughly two fifths are singletons; the top ten hold more than 9%. This record belongs to a study of patients and donors after allogeneic stem cell transplantation. The TCR comes from a human donor who was either an allogeneic HSCT recipient or a stem cell or donor lymphocyte infusion donor (not recorded which). It is not recorded whose cells these are; they may come from a transplant donor. Sequencing used blood, either unsorted or a sorted T cell fraction (not recorded which).

The CDR3 nucleotides are TGCGCCAGCAGCCAAGATAACCCATTAGGGTGGACTGAAGCTTTCTTT. Amino acids: CASSQDNPLGWTEAFF. V is TRBV4-1 and J is TRBJ1-1; D ambiguous. V lost 0 bases and J lost 5, with 16 bases in between. The germline CDR1 and CDR2 sequences are MGHRA and YSYEKL. The CDR3 extends over 16 amino acids.